The 18 T cell receptor beta chains below all came from one sample that was sequenced in a study of Graves' ophthalmopathy and Graves' hyperthyroidism. Amplification from RNA transcripts yielded the TCR beta CDR3 regions. HTBI primers were used in a first-round RT-PCR, which preceded a second-round multiplex PCR. TCRdb fed the multiplex PCR reads into MiXCR, producing one record per CDR3 protein. This sample carries 650,000 to 800,000 distinct CDR3 sequences, about two fifths of them seen once, and the ten largest clones take 2.5% to 3.5%. The sequencing input was peripheral blood. Source of these receptors: an adult man with Graves' ophthalmopathy.

Comment on this clonotype: At one of its ends the junction is not consistent with the germline gene, which may arise from a read error. The chain recombines TRBV7-2 with TRBJ1-5; possibly TRBD1 for D (6 bases). The CDR3 is made up of 15 amino acids. In germline, CDR1 is SGHTA, CDR2 FQGNSA. CDR3 nucleotide sequence: TGTGCCACCAGCGTTGCCCAGGGGATGGCTCAGCCCCAGCATTTT. Protein sequence: CATSVAQGMAQPQHF.

CDR3 in DNA: TGTGCCAGTAGTGTTTTTGGACAGGGGGCTGATGGCTACACCTTC. It yields the protein CASSVFGQGADGYTF. The chain carries TRBV19 and TRBJ1-2; 11 bases align to TRBD1. CDR1 is LNHDA and CDR2 is SQIVND in the germline V gene (reference sequence). The CDR3 has 15 amino acids. Trimming took 5 bases from V and 6 from J; bases not matched to a gene: 8.

The rearrangement joins TRBV12-5 to TRBJ2-5; 13 nucleotides match TRBD2. The CDR3 sequence is 17 residues long. V shed 6 bases, J shed 4 bases, and the junction held 11 bases outside the gene matches. CDR1 LGHNT and CDR2 FRNRAP come from the germline V gene. In DNA form, the CDR3 reads TGTGCTAGTGGACGTGGACTAGCGGGAGAAGGGAGAGAGACCCAGTACTTC. This sequence encodes CASGRGLAGEGRETQYF.

This clonotype has a single count. A much larger clone differs from this one at a single base, so this may be a read error. V gene TRBV24-1 combines with J gene TRBJ2-5; D is unclear. V lost 11 bases and J 5 bases, leaving 23 bases between the germline ends. The CDR3 totals 15 residues. In germline, CDR1 is KGHDR, CDR2 SFDVKD. The CDR3 region is CASGHGEAHGETQYF. The CDR3 region has the DNA TGTGCCAGCGGTCACGGTGAGGCCCACGGGGAGACCCAGTACTTC.

Comments on this clonotype: Germline and junction disagree at one end, which may indicate a read error. The gene calls are TRBV25-1 and TRBJ2-5; 7 bases align to TRBD1. The CDR3 is 16 residues long. Germline V gives CDR1 MGHDK, CDR2 SYGVNS. CDR3 sequence (DNA): TGTGCCAGCAGCGCTGACGGAGGACAGGAGCAAGAGACCCAGTGCTTC. Encoded protein: CASSADGGQEQETQCF.

CDR3 region: CSVELGLAGAGEQYF. CDR3 DNA: TGCAGCGTTGAATTGGGACTAGCGGGGGCGGGAGAGCAGTACTTC. The J gene is TRBJ2-7, the V gene TRBV29-1; 14 nucleotides line up with TRBD2. This CDR3 has 15 residues. CDR1 and CDR2 (germline): SQVTM, ANQGSEA. After removal of 2 bases from V and 7 bases from J, the junction contained 7 bases not matched to a gene.

The table lists this clonotype with a few counts. V and J are TRBV7-2 and TRBJ1-2; D is possibly TRBD1 (5 bases). Trimming took off 0 bases at V and 5 bases at J, with 22 bases between the two ends. Per the germline V gene, CDR1 is SGHTA and CDR2 is FQGNSA. The CDR3 consists of 18 residues. CDR3 nucleotide sequence: TGTGCCAGCAGCTTAGCGCCCAGTCCCGGGACCTCCGCTTATGGCTACACCTTC. The encoded protein is CASSLAPSPGTSAYGYTF.

Concerning this clonotype: Because the CDR3's place on the DNA is in doubt, the DNA is left out and the CDR3 is given as listed by TCRdb. The gene calls are TRBV19 and TRBJ2-7; the D call TRBD1 from the table was never checked on the DNA. Per the germline V gene, CDR1 is LNHDA and CDR2 is SQIVND (reference sequence). The CDR3 spans 15 amino acids, including both terminal residues. The CDR3 sequence: CASSVGTGSSYEQCF.

The V and J genes are TRBV4-2 and TRBJ2-2; D is ambiguous. The CDR3 covers 13 residues. CDR1 is LGHNA and CDR2 is YNFKEQ in the germline V gene. Trimming pared 4 bases from V and 9 bases from J, leaving 12 bases between. CDR3 nucleotides: TGTGCCAGCAGCCCCTCGGGTCCCCGGGAGCTGTTTTTT. It codes for CASSPSGPRELFF.

The sample holds many counts of this clonotype. V usage is TRBV20-1 and J usage is TRBJ1-6; no reliable D call. This CDR3 is built from 14 residues. V was clipped by 2 bases and J by 10 bases, with 15 bases between them. Germline CDR1 DFQATT, CDR2 SNEGSKA (reference sequence). The CDR3 DNA is TGCAGTGCTAGAAGTTCGGGAGGAGGGTCACCCCTCCACTTT. Translating gives CSARSSGGGSPLHF.

V and J are TRBV25-1 and TRBJ2-7; 8 nucleotides match TRBD2. In germline, CDR1 is MGHDK, CDR2 SYGVNS. The V segment lost 6 bases and the J segment 6 bases; nucleotides outside the gene matches: 13. This CDR3 contains 15 residues. In DNA, the CDR3 is TGTGCCAGCAGCGACCCGACTAGCGCGGATAGCGAGCAGTACTTC. It specifies CASSDPTSADSEQYF.

This clonotype was observed many times. This chain links TRBV7-8 with TRBJ1-2; D remains unclear. Germline CDR1 reads SGHVS; CDR2 reads FQNEAQ. The CDR3 is 14 residues long. Trimming took off 8 bases at V and 3 bases at J, with 16 bases between the two ends. CDR3 amino acids: CASCDWGSYYGYTF. In nucleotides, the CDR3 is TGTGCCAGCTGCGATTGGGGTTCCTACTATGGCTACACCTTC.

This clonotype was found many times. The V call is TRBV10-2, the J call TRBJ1-6; 10 bases align to TRBD1. From germline, CDR1 is WSHSY and CDR2 SAAADI. Trimming cost V 0 bases and J 8 bases; bases outside gene matches: 4. The CDR3 is made up of 16 amino acids. The CDR3 reads CASSESIGQGDSPLHF. In DNA form, the CDR3 reads TGCGCCAGCAGTGAGTCAATTGGACAGGGGGATTCACCCCTCCACTTT.

This clonotype came up many times. The chain links TRBV20-1 to TRBJ1-1, with a tentative D call TRBD1 (5 bases). Germline CDR1 and CDR2: DFQATT and SNEGSKA (reference sequence). This CDR3 region has 15 residues. V lost 2 bases to trimming and J lost 3 bases, with 16 bases between them. CDR3 loop: CSARFRPGQDTEAFF. DNA for the CDR3: TGCAGTGCTAGATTCCGACCGGGGCAGGACACTGAAGCTTTCTTT.

With respect to this clonotype: A junction boundary mismatches the germline segment, possibly from a read error. This chain links TRBV5-1 with TRBJ2-7, with TRBD2 as a possible D gene (7 bases). CDR1 SGHRS and CDR2 YFSETQ come from the germline V gene. CDR3 size: 14 residues. CDR3: CASSLAGGLYKQYF. DNA of the CDR3: TGCGCCAGCAGCTTGGCGGGGGGCCTCTACAAGCAGTACTTC.

Here the CDR3 reads CASSRQGSGANVLTF. The CDR3 coding sequence is TGTGCCAGCTCAAGACAGGGCTCTGGGGCCAACGTCCTGACTTTC. This sequence joins TRBV7-9 and TRBJ2-6, with 7 nucleotides matching TRBD1. Trimming cost V 8 bases and J 0 bases; bases outside gene matches: 4. CDR3 size: 15 residues. Germline assignment: CDR1 SEHNR and CDR2 FQNEAQ (reference sequence).

The rearrangement links TRBV12-3 or TRBV12-4 to TRBJ2-5; TRBD2 matches 12 bases. Unmatched junction bases numbered 13, after V lost 4 bases and J lost 1 base. This CDR3 region has 19 residues. The CDR3 DNA is TGTGCCAGCAGTTCCTATAAAAGACTAGCGGGGGAACCCCAAGAGACCCAGTACTTC. Translating gives CASSSYKRLAGEPQETQYF.

This clonotype was seen ten or more times. The DNA of the CDR3 is TGTGCCAGCAGCACGTTAGCGGGAGCAGAGACCCAGTACTTC. Protein: CASSTLAGAETQYF. The chain links TRBV5-8 to TRBJ2-5; TRBD2 agrees at 9 bases. CDR1 is SGHTS, CDR2 YDEGEE, per germline. This CDR3 region has 14 residues. The V gene end was trimmed by 4 bases and the J gene end by 4 bases; junction bases not matched to a gene: 5.